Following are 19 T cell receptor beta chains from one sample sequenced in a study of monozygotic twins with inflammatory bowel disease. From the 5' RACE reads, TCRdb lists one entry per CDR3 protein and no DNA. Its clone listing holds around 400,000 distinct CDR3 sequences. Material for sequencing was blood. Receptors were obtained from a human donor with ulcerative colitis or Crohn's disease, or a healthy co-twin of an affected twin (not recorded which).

The CDR3 sequence: CASSPGLPQETQYF. The chain has TRBV3-1 and TRBJ2-5. Looked up from germline, CDR1 is LGHDT and CDR2 is YNNKEL (reference sequence). This CDR3 spans 14 amino acids.

The CDR3 is CATSDFPRRNEQFF. The chain recombines TRBV24-1 with TRBJ2-1. There are 14 residues in the CDR3. The germline V gene encodes CDR1 KGHDR and CDR2 SFDVKD.

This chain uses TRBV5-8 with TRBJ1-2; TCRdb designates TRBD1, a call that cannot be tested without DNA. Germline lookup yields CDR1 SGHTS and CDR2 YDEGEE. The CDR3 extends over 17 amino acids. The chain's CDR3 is CASSRGDSDYPNYGYTF.

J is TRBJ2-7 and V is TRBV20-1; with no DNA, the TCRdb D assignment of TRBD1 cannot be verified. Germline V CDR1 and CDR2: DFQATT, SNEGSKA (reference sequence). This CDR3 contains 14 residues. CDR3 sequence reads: CSGRGTPSSYEQYF.

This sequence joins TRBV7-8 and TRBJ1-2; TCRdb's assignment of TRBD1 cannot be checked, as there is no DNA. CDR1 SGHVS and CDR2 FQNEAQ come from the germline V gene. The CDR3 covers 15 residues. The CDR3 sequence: CASSLDGWGIGGYTF. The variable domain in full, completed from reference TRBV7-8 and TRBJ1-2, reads GAGVSQSPRYKVAKRGQDVALRCDPISGHVSLFWYQQALGQGPEFLTYFQNEAQLDKSGLPSDRFFAERPEGSVSTLKIQRTQQEDSAVYLCASSLDGWGIGGYTFGSGTRLTVV.

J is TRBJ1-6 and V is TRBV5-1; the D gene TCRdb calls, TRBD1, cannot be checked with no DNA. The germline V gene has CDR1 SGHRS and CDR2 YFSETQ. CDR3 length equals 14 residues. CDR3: CASTWGGPESPLHF.

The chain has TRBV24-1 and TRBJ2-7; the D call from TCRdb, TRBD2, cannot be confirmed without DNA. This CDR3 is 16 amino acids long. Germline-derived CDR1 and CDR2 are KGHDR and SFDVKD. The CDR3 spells CATSDGSGLAGAEQYF.

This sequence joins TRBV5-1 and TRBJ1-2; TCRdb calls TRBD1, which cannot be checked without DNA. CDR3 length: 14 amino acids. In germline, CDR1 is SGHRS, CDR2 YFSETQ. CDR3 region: CASSPGTGSDGYTF.

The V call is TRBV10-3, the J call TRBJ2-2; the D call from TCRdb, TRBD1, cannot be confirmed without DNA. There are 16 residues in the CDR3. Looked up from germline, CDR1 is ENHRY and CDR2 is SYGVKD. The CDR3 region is CAIRSDRGPNTGELFF.

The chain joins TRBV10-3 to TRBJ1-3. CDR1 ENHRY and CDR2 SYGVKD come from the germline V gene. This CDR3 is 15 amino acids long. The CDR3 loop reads CAISEMRDSGNTIYF.

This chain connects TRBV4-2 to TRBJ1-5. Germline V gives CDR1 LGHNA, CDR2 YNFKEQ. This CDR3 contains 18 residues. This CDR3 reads CASSQVDEMGYSNQPQHF.

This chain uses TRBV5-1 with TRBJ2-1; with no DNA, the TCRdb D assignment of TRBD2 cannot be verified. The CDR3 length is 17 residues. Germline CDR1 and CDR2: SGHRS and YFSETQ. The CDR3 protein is CASSLGPSLLGGNEQFF.

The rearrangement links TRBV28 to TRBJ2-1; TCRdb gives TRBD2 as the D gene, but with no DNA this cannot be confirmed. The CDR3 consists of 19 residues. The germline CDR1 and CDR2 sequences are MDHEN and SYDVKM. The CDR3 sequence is CASSTLAGGPGRVYNEQFF. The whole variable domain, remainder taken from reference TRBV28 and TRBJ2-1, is DVKVTQSSRYLVKRTGEKVFLECVQDMDHENMFWYRQDPGLGLRLIYFSYDVKMKEKGDIPEGYSVSREKKERFSLILESASTNQTSMYLCASSTLAGGPGRVYNEQFFGPGTRLTVL.

CDR3 protein: CASSMLTGATGELFF. The chain uses TRBV19 and TRBJ2-2; TCRdb indicates TRBD1, and absent DNA this call remains unverified. Germline V gene sequence: CDR1 LNHDA, CDR2 SQIVND (reference sequence). The CDR3 extends over 15 amino acids.

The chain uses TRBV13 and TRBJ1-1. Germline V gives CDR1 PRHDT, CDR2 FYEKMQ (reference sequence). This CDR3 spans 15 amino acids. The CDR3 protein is CASSKGRIRNTEAFF.

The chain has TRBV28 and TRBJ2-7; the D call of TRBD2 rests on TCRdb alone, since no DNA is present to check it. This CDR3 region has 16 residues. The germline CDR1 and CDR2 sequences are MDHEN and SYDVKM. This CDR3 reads CASTLPEGRARYEQYF.

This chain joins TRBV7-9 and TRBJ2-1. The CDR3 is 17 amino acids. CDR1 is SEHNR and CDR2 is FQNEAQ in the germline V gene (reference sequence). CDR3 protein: CASSLWQTKNYYNEQFF.

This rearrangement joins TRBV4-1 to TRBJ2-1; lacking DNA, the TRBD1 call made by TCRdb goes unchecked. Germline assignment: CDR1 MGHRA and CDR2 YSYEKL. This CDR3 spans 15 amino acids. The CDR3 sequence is CASSQDAGTGYEQFF.

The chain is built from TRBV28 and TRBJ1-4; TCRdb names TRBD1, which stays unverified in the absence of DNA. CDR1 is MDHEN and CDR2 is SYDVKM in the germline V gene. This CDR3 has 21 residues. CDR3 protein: CASSKRGSTQGPFATNEKLFF.